One and the same sample provided the 22 T cell receptor beta chains below, sequenced in a study of cytomegalovirus exposure and HLA in healthy donors. Primers included in the PCR were 60 Vbeta and 13 Jbeta primers. Produced via immunoSEQ multiplex PCR; TCRdb's table is partial and in-frame only. The sample holds a few hundred thousand clones, 65% to 80% seen once. Sequencing was performed on PBMCs. The receptors originated from a man between 35 and 55 years old in good health and CMV-seronegative.

The chain carries TRBV9 and TRBJ2-2; TRBD2 matches 10 bases. CDR1 is SGDLS, CDR2 YYNGEE, per germline. With 2 bases clipped from V and 4 bases from J, the junction kept 11 bases outside the gene matches. This CDR3 contains 18 residues. CDR3 nucleotide sequence: TGTGCCAGCAGCGTTGGGGCTAGCGGGAGAGTCGGCACCGGGGAGCTGTTTTTT. It yields the protein CASSVGASGRVGTGELFF.

The chain has TRBV19 and TRBJ1-5; D is unresolved. Germline loops: CDR1 LNHDA, CDR2 SQIVND (reference sequence). This CDR3 is 13 amino acids long. V lost 8 bases and J 3 bases, leaving 11 bases between the germline ends. In nucleotides, the CDR3 is TGTGCCAGTCATATGGAGATCAATCAGCCCCAGCATTTT. Translating gives CASHMEINQPQHF. The full variable domain, its missing parts supplied by reference TRBV19 and TRBJ1-5, is DGGITQSPKYLFRKEGQNVTLSCEQNLNHDAMYWYRQDPGQGLRLIYYSQIVNDFQKGDIAEGYSVSREKKESFPLTVTSAQKNPTAFYLCASHMEINQPQHFGDGTRLSIL.

This clone has just one count. V usage is TRBV5-1 and J usage is TRBJ2-7, with 9 bases identical to TRBD1. The CDR3 is 15 residues long. Germline loops: CDR1 SGHRS, CDR2 YFSETQ. Germline trimming cut 4 bases from V and 3 bases from J; bases unmatched to any gene: 8. CDR3 DNA sequence: TGCGCCAGCAGCGCCATACCGGGACAGGGCTACGAGCAGTACTTC. Protein product: CASSAIPGQGYEQYF.

The J gene is TRBJ2-3, the V gene TRBV19; 13 positions agree with TRBD2. Germline V gene sequence: CDR1 LNHDA, CDR2 SQIVND (reference sequence). The ends lost 6 bases at V and 5 bases at J; junction bases unmatched: 11. This CDR3 region has 17 residues. DNA for the CDR3: TGTGCCAGTAGAGGACTAGCGGGAGATCGTGGGGTAGATACGCAGTATTTT. Translated: CASRGLAGDRGVDTQYF. Filled out from reference TRBV19 and TRBJ2-3, the complete variable domain reads DGGITQSPKYLFRKEGQNVTLSCEQNLNHDAMYWYRQDPGQGLRLIYYSQIVNDFQKGDIAEGYSVSREKKESFPLTVTSAQKNPTAFYLCASRGLAGDRGVDTQYFGPGTRLTVL.

The chain recombines TRBV25-1 with TRBJ2-5; D is unresolved. This CDR3 region has 14 residues. Germline V gene data show CDR1 as MGHDK and CDR2 as SYGVNS. The V gene lost 4 bases and the J gene lost 1 base, with 10 bases spanning the gap. The CDR3 DNA follows: TGTGCCAGCAGTGCCCACCTATGCCAAGAGACCCAGTACTTC. Protein product: CASSAHLCQETQYF.

This chain joins TRBV7-2 and TRBJ1-5; a weak D match, TRBD1 (6 bases). Deletions cut 4 bases from V and 3 bases from J, with 13 bases between. This CDR3 has 15 residues. Germline-derived CDR1 and CDR2 are SGHTA and FQGNSA. The CDR3 region has the DNA TGTGCCAGCAGCTCGAGGGGGACCTACAATCAGCCCCAGCATTTT. As protein: CASSSRGTYNQPQHF.

This clone was counted once. The chain carries TRBV13 and TRBJ2-3; 11 bases line up with TRBD2. The CDR3 is 19 residues long. The germline V gene has CDR1 PRHDT and CDR2 FYEKMQ (reference sequence). With V trimmed by 3 bases and J by 3 bases, 14 bases remained unmatched. The CDR3 sequence: CASSLDISLAGGPTDTQYF. In DNA form, the CDR3 reads TGTGCCAGCAGCTTGGATATCTCCTTAGCGGGGGGGCCAACAGATACGCAGTATTTT.

The J gene is TRBJ1-5, the V gene TRBV27, with 8 bases lining up with TRBD1. The CDR3 totals 14 residues. Germline V lookup: CDR1 MNHEY, CDR2 SMNVEV (reference sequence). J was trimmed by 4 bases and V by 5 bases; bases with no gene match: 4. In DNA, the CDR3 is TGTGCCAGCAGTGCCGGACAGGGTAATCAGCCCCAGCATTTT. Translated: CASSAGQGNQPQHF.

The CDR3 reads CASSTGLAFSYEQYF. DNA for the CDR3: TGTGCCAGCAGTACCGGACTAGCGTTCTCCTACGAGCAGTACTTC. This chain uses TRBV11-2 with TRBJ2-7; 9 nucleotides line up with TRBD2. V dropped 6 bases and J dropped 0; count of bases not matched to a gene: 6. Germline-derived CDR1 and CDR2 are SGHAT and FQNNGV. The CDR3 is made up of 15 amino acids.

The chain employs TRBV13 and TRBJ1-2; D call uncertain. Trimming took off 5 bases at V and 3 bases at J, with 13 bases between the two ends. The CDR3 is 14 residues long. Germline loops: CDR1 PRHDT, CDR2 FYEKMQ (reference sequence). The CDR3 is CASSPMVMDYGYTF. In DNA form, the CDR3 reads TGTGCCAGCAGCCCTATGGTCATGGACTATGGCTACACCTTC.

The chain has TRBV7-2 and TRBJ2-7; 7 nucleotides agree with TRBD2. V shed 5 bases, J shed 5 bases, and the junction held 6 bases outside the gene matches. The CDR3 runs 13 residues. The germline CDR1 and CDR2 sequences are SGHTA and FQGNSA. CDR3 protein: CASSLRLADEQYF. The CDR3 DNA follows: TGTGCCAGCAGCCTACGACTAGCAGACGAGCAGTACTTC. The complete variable domain, with remaining parts taken from reference TRBV7-2 and TRBJ2-7, reads GAGVSQSPSNKVTEKGKDVELRCDPISGHTALYWYRQSLGQGLEFLIYFQGNSAPDKSGLPSDRFSAERTGGSVSTLTIQRTQQEDSAVYLCASSLRLADEQYFGPGTRLTVT.

The table lists this clone with a count of one. This chain links TRBV30 with TRBJ2-5, with a possible D match to TRBD2 (5 bases). CDR1 is GTSNPN, CDR2 SVGIG, per germline (reference sequence). The CDR3 totals 14 residues. The V end was cut by 3 bases, the J end by 7 bases, with 18 bases between. CDR3 coding DNA: TGTGCCTGGAGCAACGGACTGTCCCTGCGGACCCAGTACTTC. Protein product: CAWSNGLSLRTQYF.

The chain couples TRBV5-1 to TRBJ1-5, with a weak D call TRBD1 (6 bases). V was trimmed by 0 bases and J by 3 bases, leaving 10 bases between them. CDR3 length: 15 amino acids. Germline loops: CDR1 SGHRS, CDR2 YFSETQ. CDR3 bases: TGCGCCAGCAGCTTGGGGACAGCGGCCAATCAGCCCCAGCATTTT. Its protein product is CASSLGTAANQPQHF. The full variable domain, in which reference TRBV5-1 and TRBJ1-5 provide the parts outside the CDR3, is KAGVTQTPRYLIKTRGQQVTLSCSPISGHRSVSWYQQTPGQGLQFLFEYFSETQRNKGNFPGRFSGRQFSNSRSEMNVSTLELGDSALYLCASSLGTAANQPQHFGDGTRLSIL.

Of note for this clone: An end of the junction differs from the germline gene, which may be a read error. This chain connects TRBV7-9 to TRBJ2-6; 10 bases are shared with TRBD2. The CDR3 is 17 residues long. Germline V gene lookup returns CDR1 SEHNR and CDR2 FQNEAQ (reference sequence). The CDR3 region has the DNA TGTTCCAGCAGCATAAGCGGGAGGGCCGCTGGGGCCAACGTCCTGACTTTC. It translates to CSSSISGRAAGANVLTF.

The chain's CDR3 is CASRAGRTQYF. DNA for the CDR3: TGTGCCAGCAGGGCAGGGCGGACCCAGTACTTC. V and J are TRBV7-2 and TRBJ2-5; tentative D call: TRBD1 (5 bases). Between the trimmed V and J ends, which lost 6 bases and 7 bases, there was a span of 9 bases. This CDR3 comprises 11 residues. Germline loops: CDR1 SGHTA, CDR2 FQGNSA.

The chain is built from TRBV19 and TRBJ2-3; 7 positions match TRBD2. The CDR3 covers 16 residues. V dropped 10 bases and J dropped 0; count of bases not matched to a gene: 13. Germline CDR1 LNHDA, CDR2 SQIVND (reference sequence). For the CDR3, the DNA is TGTGCCACTAGACGGGGGGACTTCTCTAGCACAGATACGCAGTATTTT. Translating it yields CATRRGDFSSTDTQYF.

The chain recombines TRBV7-8 with TRBJ1-5, with TRBD1 identical over 10 bases. The CDR3 is 15 residues long. J gave up 6 bases and V 5 bases, and 7 bases lay outside the gene matches. Germline CDR1 is SGHVS and CDR2 is FQNEAQ. The CDR3 coding sequence is TGTGCCAGCAGCGCCGACAGGGGGCAGATTCAGCCCCAGCATTTT. This gives the protein CASSADRGQIQPQHF.

The V call is TRBV11-3, the J call TRBJ1-4; 7 nucleotides line up with TRBD1. CDR1 is SGHNT, CDR2 YENEEA, per germline. The CDR3 is 16 residues long. After removal of 9 bases from V and 5 bases from J, the junction contained 15 bases not matched to a gene. CDR3 sequence (DNA): TGTGCCAGTGAGGACAGGCCCCGGAGCCAAAATGAAAAACTGTTTTTT. This encodes CASEDRPRSQNEKLFF.

This chain uses TRBV5-1 with TRBJ2-3, with D maybe TRBD1 (5 bases). This CDR3 has 15 residues. The V end lost 0 bases, the J end lost 0 bases, and 8 bases lay between the germline ends. Germline-derived CDR1 and CDR2 are SGHRS and YFSETQ. This CDR3 is CASSLDRQSTDTQYF. As DNA, the CDR3 is TGCGCCAGCAGCTTGGACAGACAGAGCACAGATACGCAGTATTTT.

A single count supports this clone. The J gene is TRBJ1-5, the V gene TRBV28; a weak D match, TRBD1 (6 bases). This CDR3 region has 15 residues. The V gene lost 5 bases and the J gene lost 4 bases, with 15 bases spanning the gap. The germline V gene has CDR1 MDHEN and CDR2 SYDVKM. The CDR3 loop reads CASSANTGRNQPQHF. CDR3 nucleotide sequence: TGTGCCAGCAGTGCGAACACAGGGCGGAATCAGCCCCAGCATTTT.

This chain connects TRBV18 to TRBJ2-1, with TRBD1 matching 8 bases. This CDR3 has 14 residues. V shed 3 bases and J 8 bases; nucleotides not matched to a gene: 6. Germline lookup yields CDR1 KGHSH and CDR2 LQKENI. CDR3 DNA sequence: TGTGCCAGCTCACCTTGGACAGGGTTAGATGAGCAGTTCTTC. Translated, it gives CASSPWTGLDEQFF.

This sequence joins TRBV2 and TRBJ2-7; TRBD1 matches 10 bases. CDR1 is SNHLY, CDR2 FYNNEI, per germline. The V gene end was trimmed by 7 bases and the J gene end by 4 bases; junction bases not matched to a gene: 7. The CDR3 sequence is 14 residues long. CDR3 loop: CASIEDRGAYEQYF. The CDR3 DNA sequence: TGTGCCAGCATCGAGGACAGGGGGGCGTACGAGCAGTACTTC.